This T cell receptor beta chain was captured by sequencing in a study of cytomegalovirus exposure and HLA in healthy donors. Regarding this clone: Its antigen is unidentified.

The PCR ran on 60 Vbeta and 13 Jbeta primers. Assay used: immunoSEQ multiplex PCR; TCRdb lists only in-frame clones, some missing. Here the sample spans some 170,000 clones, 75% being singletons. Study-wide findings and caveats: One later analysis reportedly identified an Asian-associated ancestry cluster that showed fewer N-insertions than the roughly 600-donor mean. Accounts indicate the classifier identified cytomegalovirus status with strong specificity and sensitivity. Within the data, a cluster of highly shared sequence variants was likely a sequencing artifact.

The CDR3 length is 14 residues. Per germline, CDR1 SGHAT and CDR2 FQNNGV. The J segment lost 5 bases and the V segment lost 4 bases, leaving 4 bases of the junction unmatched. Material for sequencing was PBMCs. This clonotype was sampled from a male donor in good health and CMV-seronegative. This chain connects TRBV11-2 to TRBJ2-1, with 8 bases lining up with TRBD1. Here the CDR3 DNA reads TGTGCCAGCAGCTCCTGGACAGGGCACAATGAGCAGTTCTTC. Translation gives CASSSWTGHNEQFF. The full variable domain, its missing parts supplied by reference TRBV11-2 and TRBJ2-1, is EAGVAQSPRYKIIEKRQSVAFWCNPISGHATLYWYQQILGQGPKLLIQFQNNGVVDDSQLPKDRFSAERLKGVDSTLKIQPAKLEDSAVYLCASSSWTGHNEQFFGPGTRLTVL.